The subject of this entry is one T cell receptor beta chain. Antigen unknown. Libraries were prepared by immunoSEQ multiplex PCR; TCRdb keeps only in-frame clonotypes and omits some of them. This table holds 60,000 or so clones, about 90% found once. The data stem from a study of OX40 agonist ivuxolimab in advanced cancers. The CDR3 length is 15 residues. Deletions cut 2 bases from V and 4 bases from J, with 12 bases between. Per the germline V gene, CDR1 is MNHEY and CDR2 is SMNVEV (reference sequence). Study-level findings and limits: With doses of 0.1 to 3.0 mg/kg, CD4+ and CD8+ blood T cells had undergone clonal expansion by week 6.

The sequencing here drew on CD4+ or CD8+ T cells sorted from blood, taken in a trial of the OX40 agonist ivuxolimab. The receptor's source is an adult with an advanced solid tumor such as melanoma, head and neck, liver or kidney cancer. The gene calls are TRBV27 and TRBJ2-1; no reliable D call. CDR3 residues: CASSLRTGLYNEQFF. The CDR3 DNA is TGTGCCAGCAGTTTAAGGACCGGTCTTTACAATGAGCAGTTCTTC.